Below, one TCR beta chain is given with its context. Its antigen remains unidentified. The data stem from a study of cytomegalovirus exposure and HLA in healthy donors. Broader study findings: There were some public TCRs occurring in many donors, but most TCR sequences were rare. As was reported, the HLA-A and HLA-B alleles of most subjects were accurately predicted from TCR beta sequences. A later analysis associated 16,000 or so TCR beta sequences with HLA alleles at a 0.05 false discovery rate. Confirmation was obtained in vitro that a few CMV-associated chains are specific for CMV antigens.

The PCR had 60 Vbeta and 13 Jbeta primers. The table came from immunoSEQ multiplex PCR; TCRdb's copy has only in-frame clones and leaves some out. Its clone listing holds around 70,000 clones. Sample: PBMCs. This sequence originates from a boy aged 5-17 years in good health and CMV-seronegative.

This CDR3 reads CASSLDRGPIAGELFF. The CDR3 bases are TGTGCCAGCTCACTTGACAGGGGGCCCATAGCCGGGGAGCTGTTTTTT. V usage is TRBV18 and J usage is TRBJ2-2; 10 bases line up with TRBD1. CDR3 size: 16 residues. From germline, CDR1 is KGHSH and CDR2 LQKENI. The V gene end was trimmed by 4 bases and the J gene end by 6 bases; junction bases not matched to a gene: 8.